This is a list of T cell receptor beta chains from one sample in a study of human T cells and chemical hapten exposure. TCRdb redid the calling of the RACE reads with MiXCR, one entry per CDR3 protein. This table has tens of thousands of distinct CDR3 sequences, 9.5% to 10% appearing once. The material sequenced was whole blood, taken in connection with sensitization to the hapten diphenylcyclopropenone (DPC). These TCRs come from a woman aged 25 to 39 with alopecia areata. Some clones in this sample may be carry-over from other donors' samples. The conserved cysteine and the conserved F or W are not part of the CDR3 here.

cdr3_aa j_call v_call
ASSQDLSLSDTQY TRBJ2-3 TRBV4-3
ASSPTETPRGPQETQY TRBJ2-5 TRBV2
ASSTANRGPEAF TRBJ1-1 TRBV7-9
ASSPRTSGDVDTQY TRBJ2-3 TRBV6-2/TRBV6-3
SVVSGGAQDTQY TRBJ2-3 TRBV29-1
SARGWDRESISYEQY TRBJ2-7 TRBV20-1
SAEDSSYEQY TRBJ2-7 TRBV20-1
ASSSPDRDEQY TRBJ2-7 TRBV6-5
ASSLGQGRPSTDTQY TRBJ2-3 TRBV28
ASSLGQTGANVLT TRBJ2-6 TRBV19
ASSRDQRTDTQY TRBJ2-3 TRBV12-3/TRBV12-4
ASSQAATDTQY TRBJ2-3 TRBV7-9
ASSYTWQGRRGYT TRBJ1-2 TRBV6-5
SARPGQGAADTQY TRBJ2-3 TRBV20-1
ASSSGVSSGDTQY TRBJ2-3 TRBV6-5
ASSSYGGLGNIQY TRBJ2-4 TRBV12-3/TRBV12-4
ASSSETSGGFYEQY TRBJ2-7 TRBV28
ASSYRANEQF TRBJ2-1 TRBV6-2/TRBV6-3
SARKTNTEAF TRBJ1-1 TRBV20-1
ASSGGTSDTQY TRBJ2-3 TRBV9
ASSLSGSTDTQY TRBJ2-3 TRBV5-4
ASYPGGQGIGELF TRBJ2-2 TRBV19
AWSDPDREDTQY TRBJ2-3 TRBV30
SARRTEPYEQY TRBJ2-7 TRBV20-1
SASGTGKYEQY TRBJ2-7 TRBV20-1
SPLTDRKTNEKLF TRBJ1-4 TRBV20-1
ASRRTSGGAAEQF TRBJ2-1 TRBV7-2
ASSTGTSGGVETQY TRBJ2-5 TRBV9
SARDGGNQPQH TRBJ1-5 TRBV20-1
ASRRDSNQPQH TRBJ1-5 TRBV5-1
ASSSDETQY TRBJ2-5 TRBV5-1
ASSTGQGYEQY TRBJ2-7 TRBV19
ASSPDDRFPTEAF TRBJ1-1 TRBV12-3/TRBV12-4
SARLAEYNEQF TRBJ2-1 TRBV20-1
ASSLSGGVNQPQH TRBJ1-5 TRBV5-6